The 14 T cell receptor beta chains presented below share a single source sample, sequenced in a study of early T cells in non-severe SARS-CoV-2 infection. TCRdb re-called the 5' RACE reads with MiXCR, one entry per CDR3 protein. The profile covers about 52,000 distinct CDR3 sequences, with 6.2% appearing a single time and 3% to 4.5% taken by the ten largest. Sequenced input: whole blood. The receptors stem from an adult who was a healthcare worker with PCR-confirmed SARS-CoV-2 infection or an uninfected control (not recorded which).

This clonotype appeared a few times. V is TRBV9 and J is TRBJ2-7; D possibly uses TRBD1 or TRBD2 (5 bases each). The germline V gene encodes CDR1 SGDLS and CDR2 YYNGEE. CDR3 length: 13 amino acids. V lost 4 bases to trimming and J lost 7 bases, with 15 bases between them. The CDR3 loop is CASSSAGTLEQYF. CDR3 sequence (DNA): TGTGCCAGCAGCTCTGCCGGGACGTTGGAGCAGTACTTC.

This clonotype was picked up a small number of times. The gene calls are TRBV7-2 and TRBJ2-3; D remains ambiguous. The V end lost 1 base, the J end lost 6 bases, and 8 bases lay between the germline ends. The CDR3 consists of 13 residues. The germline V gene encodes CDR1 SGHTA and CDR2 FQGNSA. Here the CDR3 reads CASSLGLRDTQYF. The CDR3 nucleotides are TGTGCCAGCAGCTTAGGTCTCCGGGATACGCAGTATTTT.

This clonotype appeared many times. The CDR3 DNA sequence: TGCAGTGCTATTCTAGCCGGGATGGGGGCCCAGTACTTC. Its protein is CSAILAGMGAQYF. The chain carries TRBV20-1 and TRBJ2-5; D is perhaps TRBD1 or TRBD2 (5 bases each). This CDR3 has 13 residues. V was clipped by 4 bases and J by 9 bases, with 18 bases between them. Per germline, CDR1 DFQATT and CDR2 SNEGSKA (reference sequence).

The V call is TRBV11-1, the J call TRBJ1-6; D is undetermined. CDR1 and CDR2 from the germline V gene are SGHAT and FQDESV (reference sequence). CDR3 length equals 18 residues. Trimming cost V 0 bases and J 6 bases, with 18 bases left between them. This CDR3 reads CASSLALPGATFNSPLHF. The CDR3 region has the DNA TGTGCCAGCAGCTTAGCGCTCCCAGGCGCTACCTTTAATTCACCCCTCCACTTT. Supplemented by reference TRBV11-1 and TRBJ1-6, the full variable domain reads EAEVAQSPRYKITEKSQAVAFWCDPISGHATLYWYRQILGQGPELLVQFQDESVVDDSQLPKDRFSAERLKGVDSTLKIQPAELGDSAMYLCASSLALPGATFNSPLHFGNGTRLTVT.

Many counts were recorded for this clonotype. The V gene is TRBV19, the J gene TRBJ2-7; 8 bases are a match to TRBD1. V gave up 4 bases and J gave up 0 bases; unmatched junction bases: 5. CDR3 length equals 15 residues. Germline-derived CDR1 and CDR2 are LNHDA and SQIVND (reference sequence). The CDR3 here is CASSSRQGYSYEQYF. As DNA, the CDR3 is TGTGCCAGTAGTAGTCGACAGGGGTACTCCTACGAGCAGTACTTC.

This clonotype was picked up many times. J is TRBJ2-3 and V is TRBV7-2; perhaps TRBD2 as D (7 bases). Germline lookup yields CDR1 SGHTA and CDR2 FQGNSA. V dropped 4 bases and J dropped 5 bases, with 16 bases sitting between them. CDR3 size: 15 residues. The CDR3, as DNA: TGTGCCAGCAGCTCTGTGGGGGGGCTGGGAGATACGCAGTATTTT. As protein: CASSSVGGLGDTQYF.

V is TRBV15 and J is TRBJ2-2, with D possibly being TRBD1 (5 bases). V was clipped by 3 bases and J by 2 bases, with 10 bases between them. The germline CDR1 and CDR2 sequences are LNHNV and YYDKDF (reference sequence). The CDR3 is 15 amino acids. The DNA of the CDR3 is TGTGCCACCAGCAGCCCGACAGCTAACACCGGGGAGCTGTTTTTT. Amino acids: CATSSPTANTGELFF.

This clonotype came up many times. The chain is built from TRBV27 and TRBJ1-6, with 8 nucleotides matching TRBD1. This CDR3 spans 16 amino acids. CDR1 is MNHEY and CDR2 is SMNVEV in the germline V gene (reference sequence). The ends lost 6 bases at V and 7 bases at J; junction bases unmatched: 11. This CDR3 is CASRNAGGGRNSPLHF. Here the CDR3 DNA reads TGTGCCAGCAGAAACGCAGGGGGCGGGAGGAATTCACCCCTCCACTTT.

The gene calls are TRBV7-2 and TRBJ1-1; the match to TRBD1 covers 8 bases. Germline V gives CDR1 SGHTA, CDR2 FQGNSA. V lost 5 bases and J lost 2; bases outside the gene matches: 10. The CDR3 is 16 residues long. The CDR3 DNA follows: TGTGCCAGCAGCCCGCAAGGACAGGGTCGTAACACTGAAGCTTTCTTT. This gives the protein CASSPQGQGRNTEAFF.

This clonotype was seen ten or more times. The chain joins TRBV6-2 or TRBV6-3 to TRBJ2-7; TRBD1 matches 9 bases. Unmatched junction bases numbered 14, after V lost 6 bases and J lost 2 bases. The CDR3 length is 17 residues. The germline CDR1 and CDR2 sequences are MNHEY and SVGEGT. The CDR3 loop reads CASSSLPGQGMTYEQYF. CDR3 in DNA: TGTGCCAGCAGCAGCCTACCGGGACAGGGAATGACCTACGAGCAGTACTTC.

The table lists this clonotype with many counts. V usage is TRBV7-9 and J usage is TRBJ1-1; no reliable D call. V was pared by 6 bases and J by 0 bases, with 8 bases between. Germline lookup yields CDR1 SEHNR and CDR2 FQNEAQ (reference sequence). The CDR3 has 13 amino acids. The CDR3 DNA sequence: TGTGCCAGCAGACCTCATGTGAACACTGAAGCTTTCTTT. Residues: CASRPHVNTEAFF.

CDR3 in DNA: TGTGCCAGCACCCGAAGGGGGCGATGGAACTATAATTCACCCCTCCACTTT. Amino acids: CASTRRGRWNYNSPLHF. This chain connects TRBV6-2 or TRBV6-3 to TRBJ1-6; TRBD1 matches at 7 bases. The V segment lost 7 bases and the J segment 3 bases; nucleotides outside the gene matches: 12. This CDR3 has 17 amino acids. Germline V gene sequence: CDR1 MNHEY, CDR2 SVGEGT.

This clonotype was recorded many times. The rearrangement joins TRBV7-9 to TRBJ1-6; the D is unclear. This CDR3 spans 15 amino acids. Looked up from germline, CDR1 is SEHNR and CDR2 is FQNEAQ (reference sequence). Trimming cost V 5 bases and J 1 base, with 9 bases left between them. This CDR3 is CASSPVGSYNSPLHF. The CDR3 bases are TGTGCCAGCAGCCCCGTGGGGTCCTATAATTCACCCCTCCACTTT. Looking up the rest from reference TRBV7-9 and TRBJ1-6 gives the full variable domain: DTGVSQNPRHKITKRGQNVTFRCDPISEHNRLYWYRQTLGQGPEFLTYFQNEAQLEKSRLLSDRFSAERPKGSFSTLEIQRTEQGDSAMYLCASSPVGSYNSPLHFGNGTRLTVT.

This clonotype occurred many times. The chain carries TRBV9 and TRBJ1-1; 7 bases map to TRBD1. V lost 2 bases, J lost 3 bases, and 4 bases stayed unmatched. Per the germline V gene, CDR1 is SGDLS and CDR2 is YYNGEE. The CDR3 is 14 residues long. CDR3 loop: CASSVGDSHTEAFF. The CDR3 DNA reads TGTGCCAGCAGCGTGGGGGACAGCCACACTGAAGCTTTCTTT.